This T cell receptor beta chain appears in the sequencing data of a study of healthy donors' naive CD4 and CD8 T cells. Study in general: Donors, half of them female, were 20-25, 40-50 or 60-70 years old. General study findings and limits: Positive CDR3 charge linked to CD4+ cells, negative to CD8+ cells.

As concerns this clonotype: No antigen is known for it.

Starting from roughly 0.55 ug of total RNA, TCR libraries were made with linear amplification. In TCRdb, the reads were re-called with MiXCR into one record per CDR3 protein. The data show 150,000 to 200,000 distinct CDR3 sequences, around 74% seen once. The sequenced material came from naive CD4+ and CD8+ T cells sorted from blood, pooled from several donors. The TCR originated in a pool of human donors in good health; the sample pools cells from several healthy donors.

The CDR3 DNA is TGTGCCAGCAGTAGGACGGCGGAAGAGACCCAGTACTTC. Amino acids: CASSRTAEETQYF. The chain uses TRBV6-5 and TRBJ2-5; D not certain. V lost 5 bases and J 3 bases, leaving 10 bases between the germline ends. This CDR3 is 13 amino acids long. Per germline, CDR1 MNHEY and CDR2 SVGAGI.